This T cell receptor beta chain derives from a study of response to subunit inactivated influenza vaccine. Each CDR3 protein gets one entry after TCRdb re-called the RT-PCR reads with MiXCR. The sample includes just under 250,000 distinct CDR3 sequences, more than 9% of them seen just once. Per germline, CDR1 SGDLS and CDR2 YYNGEE. Trimming left V 2 bases short and J 2 bases short, with 16 bases between. The CDR3 is made up of 17 amino acids. The receptor was derived from a middle-aged man who received an inactivated influenza vaccine. V usage is TRBV9 and J usage is TRBJ2-2; possible D gene TRBD2, 6 bases. Sequencing was performed on non-naive T cells sorted from PBMCs, taken about 14 days before vaccination. The CDR3 DNA is TGTGCCAGCAGCGTTAGTACCGGGGGACGAAACACCGGGGAGCTGTTTTTT. Translated: CASSVSTGGRNTGELFF.